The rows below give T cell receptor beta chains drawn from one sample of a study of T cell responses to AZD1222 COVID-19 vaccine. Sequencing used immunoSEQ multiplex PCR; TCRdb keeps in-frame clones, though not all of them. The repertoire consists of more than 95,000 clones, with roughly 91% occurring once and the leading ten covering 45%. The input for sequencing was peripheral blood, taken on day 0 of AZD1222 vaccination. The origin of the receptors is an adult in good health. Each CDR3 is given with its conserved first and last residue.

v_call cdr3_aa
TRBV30 CAWSVRGAEAFF
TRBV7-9 CASTQRASGEKLFF
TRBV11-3 CASSYTPSGNLSYEQYF
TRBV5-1 CASSLDGRGTEAFF
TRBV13 CASSSGWNTEAFF
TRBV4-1 CASSQGAAGVSYEQYF
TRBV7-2 CASSLGQLDEQFF
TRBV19 CASKDLGTGAGNTIYF
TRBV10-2 CASSEASGKETQYF
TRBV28 CAISPPGWETQYF
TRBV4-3 CASSPLAGGAYEQYF
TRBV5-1 CASTPQPGLGYGYTF
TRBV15 CATRQGLNTEAFF
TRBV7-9 CASSLVTGQYF
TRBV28 CASLSYGPAYEQYF
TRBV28 CASPPSPGLTNEQFF
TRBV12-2 CASRLPSLYRVNTIYF
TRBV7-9 CASSLDRGAQEQFF
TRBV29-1 CSVAQNYGYTF
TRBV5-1 CASSLGQFSGNTIYF
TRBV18 CASSKIQGFETQYF
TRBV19 CASNSPDGLRTEAFF
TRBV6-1 CASSEAFRLLTVSYGYTF
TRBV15 CATSSRDGDEKLFF
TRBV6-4 CASSPGALGTDTQYF
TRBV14 CASSTRQGRRFF
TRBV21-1 CASSKTGQGAYEQYF
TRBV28 CASSLNRRGGYTF
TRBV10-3 CAIRPTSGRARDEQFF
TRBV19 CASSRSDYGYTF
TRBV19 CASSLPGLAAWYF
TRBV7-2 CASSLMGQGAWETQYF
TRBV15 CATSASRGPLRQPQHF
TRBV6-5 CASTPGGNTEAFF
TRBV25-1 CASSGQGRTGELFF
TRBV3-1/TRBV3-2 CASSSRGGGRNEKLFF
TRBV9 CASSVEPLAAYEQYF